A selection of T cell receptor beta chains follows, all from one sample in a study of blood T cell repertoires in COVID-19. Method: immunoSEQ multiplex PCR; TCRdb's copy keeps in-frame clones and lacks some. Counted here are tens of thousands of clones, 75% to 90% occurring once; the ten biggest clones make up about 0.4%. Sequenced material: peripheral blood. Receptors were obtained from a human donor in a cohort sampled during active COVID-19. CDR3s include the opening cysteine and the closing phenylalanine or tryptophan. The D gene is left open where the match is weak. Where a row states a size, it is once, few, many or the class of an expanded clone; other rows omit it.

D gene,J gene,CDR3 length,clone size,V gene,CDR3 DNA,CDR3 protein
TRBD2,TRBJ2-5,17,NA,TRBV7-8,TGTGCCAGCAGCTACCTGGTGGCTAGCGGGGGGAGAGAGACCCAGTACTTC,CASSYLVASGGRETQYF
TRBD1,TRBJ2-1,17,NA,TRBV4-3,TGCGCCAGCAGCCAGTCGTCGGCGGGACAGGGACCCAATGAGCAGTTCTTC,CASSQSSAGQGPNEQFF
TRBD1,TRBJ2-7,16,NA,TRBV7-9,TGTGCCAGCAGCCCGCTGAGGACAGGGGACTCCTACGAGCAGTACTTC,CASSPLRTGDSYEQYF
NA,TRBJ1-2,15,NA,TRBV6-2/TRBV6-3,TGTGCCAGCAGTTACGGTGCGGCGGGCTCATATGGCTACACCTTC,CASSYGAAGSYGYTF
NA,TRBJ1-1,15,NA,TRBV4-3,TGCGCCAGCAGCCAAGATGGGCGAGTGAACACTGAAGCTTTCTTT,CASSQDGRVNTEAFF
TRBD1,TRBJ2-7,16,NA,TRBV23-1,TGCGCCAGCAGTACAAACGATGGCAGGGGGCCCTACGAGCAGTACTTC,CASSTNDGRGPYEQYF
NA,TRBJ2-7,13,NA,TRBV6-2/TRBV6-3,TGTGCCAGCAGCCCGACAGGTCCCTACGAGCAGTACTTC,CASSPTGPYEQYF
NA,TRBJ1-1,13,NA,TRBV6-2/TRBV6-3,TGTGCCAGCAGCCCCTTTATCAGTGCTGAAGCTTTCTTT,CASSPFISAEAFF
TRBD1,TRBJ1-1,15,NA,TRBV6-5,TGTGCCAGCAGTTACTCGTCAGGGGGCCCTACTGAAGCTTTCTTT,CASSYSSGGPTEAFF
NA,TRBJ1-1,12,NA,TRBV6-2/TRBV6-3,TGTGCCAGCAGTTACGGGGCAGGAGAAGCTTTCTTT,CASSYGAGEAFF
NA,TRBJ1-4,14,NA,TRBV18,TGTGCCAGCTCCCTGGACAACCGTGGGGAAAAACTGTTTTTT,CASSLDNRGEKLFF
NA,TRBJ2-7,15,NA,TRBV20-1,TGCAGTGCTAGTTTCCCTACGTCAACGAACTACGAGCAGTACTTC,CSASFPTSTNYEQYF
NA,TRBJ1-4,15,NA,TRBV19,TGTGCCAGTACCGATATATCACAGGGAAATGAAAAACTGTTTTTT,CASTDISQGNEKLFF
TRBD1,TRBJ2-7,15,NA,TRBV4-3,TGCGCCAGCAGCCAAAACGACAGGGGTCCCTACGAGCAGTACTTC,CASSQNDRGPYEQYF
NA,TRBJ1-1,11,NA,TRBV18,TGTGCCAGCTCAGTCGGGGAGAAAGCTTTCTTT,CASSVGEKAFF
TRBD1,TRBJ1-5,14,NA,TRBV5-1,TGCGCCAGCAGCGCCGGGACAGGTGATCAGCCCCAGCATTTT,CASSAGTGDQPQHF
TRBD1,TRBJ1-6,14,NA,TRBV6-4,TGTGCCAGCAGGGCAGACAGGGGCTGGTCACCCCTCCACTTT,CASRADRGWSPLHF
TRBD1,TRBJ1-4,15,NA,TRBV9,TGTGCCAGCAGCGTAGGAGAGACAGGGGCCACAAAACTGTTTTTT,CASSVGETGATKLFF
TRBD2,TRBJ2-7,12,NA,TRBV19,TGTGCCAGTAGTAATAGCGGGGGCGAGCAGTACTTC,CASSNSGGEQYF
NA,TRBJ1-6,14,few,TRBV7-9,TGTGCCAGCAGCTTACAGGGTTCAGATTCACCCCTCCACTTT,CASSLQGSDSPLHF
TRBD1,TRBJ1-2,14,NA,TRBV18,TGTGCCAGCTCACCAACGACAGGGGCGGGAAGCTACACCTTC,CASSPTTGAGSYTF
NA,TRBJ1-5,14,once,TRBV19,TGTGCCAGTAGCGAGACAGGACGGAATCAGCCCCAGCATTTT,CASSETGRNQPQHF
NA,TRBJ1-2,12,NA,TRBV29-1,TGCAGCGGGGGGGCCCAGATGTATGGCTACACCTTC,CSGGAQMYGYTF
NA,TRBJ1-2,16,NA,TRBV5-1,TGCGCCAGCAGCTTGCGGACCCGGGACACCAACTATGGCTACACCTTC,CASSLRTRDTNYGYTF
NA,TRBJ1-1,14,NA,TRBV7-9,TGTGCCAGCAGCTTTCCGGGATTGAGCACTGAAGCTTTCTTT,CASSFPGLSTEAFF
TRBD1,TRBJ1-6,16,few,TRBV4-3,TGCGCCAGCAGCCAAGATAGAAGGACAGGGGATTCACCCCTCCACTTT,CASSQDRRTGDSPLHF
NA,TRBJ2-7,11,NA,TRBV6-5,TGTGCCAGCAGGGACAGCTACGAGCAGTACTTC,CASRDSYEQYF
TRBD1,TRBJ2-7,14,once,TRBV5-6,TGTGCCAGCAGCCCAACAGGGGTCTCCTACGAGCAGTACTTC,CASSPTGVSYEQYF
NA,TRBJ1-5,14,NA,TRBV24-1,TGTGCCACCAGTGTGGGAGCTAGCAATCAGCCCCAGCATTTT,CATSVGASNQPQHF
TRBD1,TRBJ2-1,15,NA,TRBV13,TGTGCCAGCAGCATCGGACAGGGAGTAGCGTCTGAGCAGTTCTTC,CASSIGQGVASEQFF
TRBD2,TRBJ2-7,15,NA,TRBV7-2,TGTGCCAGCAGCTTAGGGCCAGCGGGGATCTACGAGCAGTACTTC,CASSLGPAGIYEQYF
TRBD2,TRBJ2-7,15,few,TRBV7-9,TGTGCCAGCAGCTCCACACTAGCGGGGGCTGGTGAGCAGTACTTC,CASSSTLAGAGEQYF
NA,TRBJ1-1,15,NA,TRBV6-5,TGTGCCAGCAGTTACTCGAACATTTTTCTCACTGAAGCTTTCTTT,CASSYSNIFLTEAFF
TRBD2,TRBJ2-7,14,once,TRBV7-2,TGTGCCAGCAGCCCCGGACTAGCGGGGGACGAGCAGTACTTC,CASSPGLAGDEQYF
NA,TRBJ2-7,13,NA,TRBV5-4,TGTGCCAGCAGCTTGGTGGTCCTCGGCGAGCAGTACTTC,CASSLVVLGEQYF
NA,TRBJ1-1,13,NA,TRBV10-2,TGCGCCAGCGAACTCTCACCGAACACTGAAGCTTTCTTT,CASELSPNTEAFF
TRBD1,TRBJ2-7,16,once,TRBV19,TGTGCCAGTAGCTATGATCCGGGACAGGCCCCCTACGAGCAGTACTTC,CASSYDPGQAPYEQYF
NA,TRBJ1-4,14,NA,TRBV6-5,TGTGCCAGCAGGCCGGGACAAACTAATGAAAAACTGTTTTTT,CASRPGQTNEKLFF
NA,TRBJ1-1,15,NA,TRBV5-4,TGTGCCAGCAGCTTGGCCTTAAAAGGGGCCACTGAAGCTTTCTTT,CASSLALKGATEAFF
NA,TRBJ1-2,14,few,TRBV5-5,TGTGCCAGCAGCCCCATCTCAGGGAACTATGGCTACACCTTC,CASSPISGNYGYTF
TRBD1,TRBJ1-1,13,once,TRBV25-1,TGTGCCAGCAGGCCTACAGGGGCCACTGAAGCTTTCTTT,CASRPTGATEAFF
NA,TRBJ1-1,14,NA,TRBV7-9,TGTGCCAGCAGCTTAGCCCCGCCGGTCACTGAAGCTTTCTTT,CASSLAPPVTEAFF
NA,TRBJ2-7,13,NA,TRBV7-8,TGTGCCAGCAGCTTAAGAGTTTCCTACGAGCAGTACTTC,CASSLRVSYEQYF
NA,TRBJ2-7,15,NA,TRBV7-2,TGTGCCAGCAGCTTTCAGGGAGGATATATCTACGAGCAGTACTTC,CASSFQGGYIYEQYF
TRBD1,TRBJ2-6,17,NA,TRBV18,TGTGCCAGCTCACCAATCACAGGGGGCTCTGGGGCCAACGTCCTGACTTTC,CASSPITGGSGANVLTF